What follows are 2 T cell receptor beta chains derived from one specimen sequenced in a study of cytomegalovirus exposure and HLA in healthy donors. PCR primers comprised 60 Vbeta and 13 Jbeta primers. The table came from immunoSEQ multiplex PCR; TCRdb's copy has only in-frame clones and leaves some out. The sample yields 150,000 to 200,000 clones, over 80% seen once. The material sequenced was PBMCs. The receptors come from a man in his forties or fifties in good health and CMV-seronegative.

The V gene is TRBV30, the J gene TRBJ1-5, with D perhaps matching TRBD1 (5 bases). Trimming shortened V by 0 bases and J by 5 bases, and 14 bases separated the two germline ends. Germline V gene lookup returns CDR1 GTSNPN and CDR2 SVGIG (reference sequence). This CDR3 has 15 amino acids. The CDR3, as DNA: TGTGCCTGGAGTGTACTTTCGGGGGGACATCAGCCCCAGCATTTT. Translation gives CAWSVLSGGHQPQHF.

The chain employs TRBV6-5 and TRBJ2-1; 9 bases are a match to TRBD1. Germline CDR1 MNHEY, CDR2 SVGAGI. After removal of 0 bases from V and 6 bases from J, the junction contained 3 bases not matched to a gene. The CDR3 consists of 15 residues. This CDR3 is CASSYSRTGANEQFF. CDR3 nucleotide sequence: TGTGCCAGCAGTTACTCGAGGACAGGGGCCAATGAGCAGTTCTTC.